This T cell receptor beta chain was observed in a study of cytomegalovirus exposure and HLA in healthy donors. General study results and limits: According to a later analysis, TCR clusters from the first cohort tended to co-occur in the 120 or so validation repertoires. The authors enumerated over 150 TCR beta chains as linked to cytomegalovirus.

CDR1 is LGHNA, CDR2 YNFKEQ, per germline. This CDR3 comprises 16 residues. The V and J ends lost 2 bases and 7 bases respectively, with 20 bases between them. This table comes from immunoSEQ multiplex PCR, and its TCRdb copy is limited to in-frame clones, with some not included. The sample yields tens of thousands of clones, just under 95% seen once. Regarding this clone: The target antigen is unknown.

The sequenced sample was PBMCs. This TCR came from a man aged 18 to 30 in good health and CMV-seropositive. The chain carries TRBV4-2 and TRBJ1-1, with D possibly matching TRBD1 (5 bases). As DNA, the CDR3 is TGTGCCAGCAGCCAATTCTCCGAGGCAGGGTGGGGTGAAGCTTTCTTT. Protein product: CASSQFSEAGWGEAFF.